Here is one T cell receptor beta chain with its context. Its cognate antigen is unknown. At one boundary the junction diverges from the germline segment, which might be a read error. Other nucleotide sequences in the sample specify the same CDR3. This sample was included in a study of graft-versus-host responses after intestinal transplantation. The CDR3 loop spans 14 amino acids. Germline V lookup: CDR1 SNHLY, CDR2 FYNNEI. TCRdb keeps only in-frame clones here, not all; method: immunoSEQ multiplex PCR. The sample has about 90,000 clones, approximately 94% seen once. V is TRBV2 and J is TRBJ2-5, with a possible D match to TRBD2 (6 bases). This receptor was identified in a human donor who was the organ donor for an intestinal transplant. Sample: unstimulated CD4+ T cells sorted from spleen or lymph node cells, taken before transplant. DNA of the CDR3: TGTGCCAGCAGGGCGGGACCCGAGCAAGAAACCCAGTACTTC. Its protein is CASRAGPEQETQYF.